The rows below give T cell receptor beta chains drawn from one sample of a study of blood T cell repertoires in COVID-19. Here immunoSEQ multiplex PCR was the method, and the copy in TCRdb shows in-frame clones only, minus some. Of over 150,000 clones listed, 88% are singletons. Material: peripheral blood. The source of these receptors is a man aged 50 to 60 who had recovered from COVID-19. The CDR3 runs from the conserved cysteine through the conserved F or W. The D gene is left open where the match is weak.

>17|NA|TRBJ1-2|TRBV5-1
CASSHKSTGNGLGGYTF
>15|TRBD1|TRBJ1-5|TRBV7-9
CASSLADRESQPQHF
>19|TRBD2|TRBJ2-1|TRBV7-2
CASSLSWLAGVSSYNEQFF
>14|NA|TRBJ2-7|TRBV6-5
CASSLRGHSYEQYF
>18|TRBD2|TRBJ2-5|TRBV18
CASSPRSSGGARGETQYF
>12|NA|TRBJ2-7|TRBV7-9
CAASGTSYEQYF
>15|NA|TRBJ2-3|TRBV7-9
CASSLAGGSTDTQYF
>13|NA|TRBJ2-7|TRBV5-5
CASSLGESYEQYF
>15|TRBD1|TRBJ1-4|TRBV18
CASSPRGQRNEKLFF
>14|NA|TRBJ1-4|TRBV27
CASSFAGSEEKLFF
>17|NA|TRBJ1-2|TRBV10-3
CAISEAEQAPPNYGYTF
>15|NA|TRBJ1-2|TRBV7-2
CASSSRGALYYGYTF
>13|NA|TRBJ2-5|TRBV6-2/TRBV6-3
CASSYGQQETQYF
>14|TRBD1|TRBJ2-5|TRBV24-1
CATSRTGAIETQYF
>14|NA|TRBJ2-1|TRBV19
CASSIAGIRDEQFF
>16|NA|TRBJ2-7|TRBV29-1
CSVVGPRGGLSYEQYF
>15|NA|TRBJ1-4|TRBV7-2
CASSSRPGANEKLFF
>15|TRBD2|TRBJ2-3|TRBV5-1
CASQLLAGYTDTQYF
>13|NA|TRBJ1-1|TRBV9
CASSEAGRTEAFF
>17|NA|TRBJ2-7|TRBV7-9
CASSHAPGATGSYEQYF
>16|NA|TRBJ1-1|TRBV10-3
CAISESWDTLNTEAFF
>13|TRBD1|TRBJ1-2|TRBV18
CASSPKGQYGYTF
>14|TRBD1|TRBJ2-7|TRBV5-1
CASSLETGKYEQYF